One and the same sample provided the 8 T cell receptor beta chains below, sequenced in a study of OX40 agonist ivuxolimab in advanced cancers. Data came from immunoSEQ multiplex PCR; TCRdb stores just in-frame clones and leaves some out. The table records about 77,000 clones, roughly 91% of them present only once. The sample here was CD4+ or CD8+ T cells sorted from blood, taken in a trial of the OX40 agonist ivuxolimab. The receptors here all came from an adult with an advanced solid tumor such as melanoma, head and neck, liver or kidney cancer.

The chain couples TRBV5-4 to TRBJ2-7, with D perhaps being TRBD1 or TRBD2 (5 bases each). Between the trimmed V and J ends, which lost 3 bases and 5 bases, there was a span of 18 bases. The CDR3 runs 15 residues. CDR1 is SGHNT, CDR2 YYREEE, per germline (reference sequence). CDR3: CASSYPGPISHEQYF. As DNA, the CDR3 is TGTGCCAGCAGCTACCCGGGACCCATATCCCACGAGCAGTACTTC.

The chain recombines TRBV5-1 with TRBJ1-2; tentative D call: TRBD1 (5 bases). CDR1 and CDR2 (germline): SGHRS, YFSETQ. This CDR3 contains 12 residues. V lost 4 bases to trimming and J lost 4 bases, with 8 bases between them. CDR3 sequence: CASSTGVYGYTF. The CDR3 DNA follows: TGCGCCAGCAGCACAGGTGTCTATGGCTACACCTTC.

The chain uses TRBV6-5 and TRBJ1-1, with a possible D match to TRBD1 (5 bases). Trimming took off 5 bases at V and 0 bases at J, with 13 bases between the two ends. The CDR3 has 15 residues. Germline CDR1 MNHEY, CDR2 SVGAGI. CDR3: CASSLGTGLNTEAFF. In nucleotides, the CDR3 is TGTGCCAGCAGTCTTGGAACAGGCCTGAACACTGAAGCTTTCTTT.

This clone was counted only a few times. The chain carries TRBV5-4 and TRBJ2-7; TRBD1 aligns across 9 bases. CDR1 SGHNT and CDR2 YYREEE come from the germline V gene (reference sequence). There are 14 residues in the CDR3. Losses at the gene ends were 3 bases for V and 3 bases for J; bases not matched to a gene: 4. The CDR3 sequence is CASSSGQGIYEQYF. CDR3 sequence (DNA): TGTGCCAGCAGCTCAGGACAGGGGATCTACGAGCAGTACTTC.

This clone has just one count. This sequence joins TRBV5-1 and TRBJ1-4; perhaps TRBD1 as D (5 bases). CDR3 length: 15 residues. Germline-derived CDR1 and CDR2 are SGHRS and YFSETQ. V dropped 0 bases and J dropped 11 bases, with 17 bases sitting between them. The CDR3 loop reads CASSLDTGRISKLFF. The CDR3 DNA sequence: TGCGCCAGCAGCTTGGATACGGGACGGATTTCGAAACTGTTTTTT.

The V call is TRBV6-5, the J call TRBJ1-5; TRBD1 aligns across 10 bases. Germline values: CDR1 MNHEY, CDR2 SVGAGI. The CDR3 runs 14 residues. With V trimmed by 6 bases and J by 5 bases, 4 bases remained unmatched. The CDR3 region is CASRTGGRDQPQHF. CDR3 nucleotides: TGTGCCAGCAGGACAGGGGGCAGGGATCAGCCCCAGCATTTT.

This chain joins TRBV30 and TRBJ2-3; a weak D match, TRBD1 (6 bases). The germline V and J ends were trimmed by 2 bases and 4 bases, with 16 bases remaining between them. The CDR3 contains 15 residues. Germline lookup yields CDR1 GTSNPN and CDR2 SVGIG (reference sequence). CDR3 amino acids: CAWSPGAGNADTQYF. The CDR3 nucleotides are TGTGCCTGGAGTCCAGGGGCAGGGAACGCAGATACGCAGTATTTT.

The chain combines TRBV11-2 with TRBJ2-3; 7 bases line up with TRBD2. The length of the CDR3 is 16 residues. Germline CDR1 reads SGHAT; CDR2 reads FQNNGV. Trimming removed 2 bases from V and 5 bases from J; junction bases left unmatched: 10. CDR3 nucleotides: TGTGCCAGCAGCTTAAAACCAGCGGGGACGGTAGATACGCAGTATTTT. Protein: CASSLKPAGTVDTQYF.